Below are 29 T cell receptor beta chains sequenced from a single sample in a study of T cell responses to AZD1222 COVID-19 vaccine. TCRdb keeps only in-frame clones here, not all; method: immunoSEQ multiplex PCR. This table holds about 56,000 clones, 75% to 90% found once. This material consisted of peripheral blood, taken on day 0 of AZD1222 vaccination. The receptors shown here come from an adult in good health.

J is TRBJ1-1 and V is TRBV7-3; D possibly corresponds to TRBD1 (6 bases). Germline V gene data show CDR1 as SGHTA and CDR2 as FQGTGA. The CDR3 length is 15 residues. Trimming pared 5 bases from V and 5 bases from J, leaving 18 bases between. CDR3 residues: CASSPLGTRVTEAFF. CDR3 nucleotide sequence: TGTGCCAGCAGCCCCCTGGGGACAAGGGTAACTGAAGCTTTCTTT.

The chain combines TRBV6-5 with TRBJ1-1; D possibly corresponds to TRBD1 (6 bases). V shed 0 bases and J shed 5 bases, with 13 bases lying between them. CDR1 and CDR2 (germline): MNHEY, SVGAGI. The CDR3 runs 15 residues. CDR3 sequence reads: CASSYSIGTRTEAFF. The CDR3 DNA sequence: TGTGCCAGCAGTTACTCGATAGGGACAAGGACTGAAGCTTTCTTT.

The sample holds a few counts of this clone. The chain is built from TRBV6-5 and TRBJ1-1; tentative D call: TRBD1 (5 bases). The germline V gene encodes CDR1 MNHEY and CDR2 SVGAGI. Trimming cost V 11 bases and J 5 bases, with 12 bases left between them. The CDR3 is made up of 11 amino acids. The CDR3 DNA is TGTGCCGCGGGGGTGCGGACTGAAGCTTTCTTT. It codes for CAAGVRTEAFF.

The rearrangement links TRBV7-9 to TRBJ1-1; D remains unclear. The CDR3 extends over 12 amino acids. Germline V gene lookup returns CDR1 SEHNR and CDR2 FQNEAQ (reference sequence). Trimming pared 7 bases from V and 1 base from J, leaving 7 bases between. The CDR3 sequence is CASNRGNTEAFF. The DNA for the CDR3 is TGTGCCAGCAATCGTGGGAACACTGAAGCTTTCTTT.

The gene calls are TRBV5-1 and TRBJ2-3; TRBD2 aligns across 12 bases. The V segment lost 0 bases and the J segment 2 bases; nucleotides outside the gene matches: 7. Germline lookup yields CDR1 SGHRS and CDR2 YFSETQ. The CDR3 contains 18 residues. The CDR3 nucleotides read TGCGCCAGCAGCTTGGCCGTGACTAGCGGGGGAAACACAGATACGCAGTATTTT. It codes for CASSLAVTSGGNTDTQYF.

The V and J genes are TRBV19 and TRBJ2-2; D tentatively reads TRBD1 or TRBD2 (8 bases each). This CDR3 is 16 amino acids long. CDR1 LNHDA and CDR2 SQIVND come from the germline V gene (reference sequence). Trimming cost V 10 bases and J 4 bases, with 22 bases left between them. Written as DNA, the CDR3 is TGTGCCACCCTCCCGGGAGGGACAGGAGCCACCGGGGAGCTGTTTTTT. Protein sequence: CATLPGGTGATGELFF.

Remarks on this clone: One end of the junction fails to match germline, which may point to a read error. This chain links TRBV29-1 with TRBJ1-4; D is possibly TRBD1 (6 bases). Germline CDR1 reads SQVTM; CDR2 reads ANQGSEA. This CDR3 comprises 14 residues. The chain's CDR3 is CSVEGQSGNEKLFF. The CDR3 DNA reads TGCAGCGTGGAAGGACAGAGCGGTAATGAAAAACTGTTTTTT.

The chain is built from TRBV5-1 and TRBJ2-3; unclear D gene. Germline V lookup: CDR1 SGHRS, CDR2 YFSETQ. V lost 4 bases, J lost 6 bases, and 21 bases lay in between. This CDR3 is built from 16 residues. CDR3 loop: CASSLPNIGSMDTQYF. The CDR3 nucleotides are TGCGCCAGCAGCCTCCCGAATATTGGAAGCATGGATACGCAGTATTTT.

This chain uses TRBV9 with TRBJ1-4, with D possibly being TRBD1 (5 bases). Trimming took off 4 bases at V and 5 bases at J, with 15 bases between the two ends. CDR3 length equals 15 residues. Per germline, CDR1 SGDLS and CDR2 YYNGEE. CDR3 coding DNA: TGTGCCAGCAGCTCTCTGGTGGGACCCAATGAAAAACTGTTTTTT. It codes for CASSSLVGPNEKLFF.

The V and J genes are TRBV6-5 and TRBJ1-1; the D gene is possibly TRBD1 (5 bases). Trimming took 6 bases from V and 5 from J, leaving 16 bases between them. The length of the CDR3 is 14 residues. Germline CDR1 reads MNHEY; CDR2 reads SVGAGI. The CDR3 protein is CASRTNPGRTEAFF. DNA for the CDR3: TGTGCCAGCAGAACGAATCCAGGGCGGACTGAAGCTTTCTTT.

This clone was seen a handful of times. The chain links TRBV19 to TRBJ1-1; D not resolved. Trimming removed 5 bases at V and 1 base at J, with 14 bases between. CDR1 LNHDA and CDR2 SQIVND come from the germline V gene (reference sequence). CDR3 length: 15 residues. The CDR3 is CASSSLSSGNTEAFF. Here the CDR3 DNA reads TGTGCCAGTAGTTCGCTGAGTAGCGGGAACACTGAAGCTTTCTTT.

V usage is TRBV5-4 and J usage is TRBJ2-1; D not resolved. V was cut by 4 bases and J by 9 bases, with 8 bases left in between. The V gene's germline CDR1 is SGHNT and CDR2 YYREEE (reference sequence). The CDR3 has 11 residues. The chain's CDR3 is CASSGVGEQFF. The CDR3 DNA sequence: TGTGCCAGCAGCGGTGTCGGTGAGCAGTTCTTC.

This chain connects TRBV28 to TRBJ1-2, with TRBD1 matching 10 bases. This CDR3 is 16 amino acids long. Germline CDR1 reads MDHEN; CDR2 reads SYDVKM. J gave up 6 bases and V 4 bases, and 11 bases lay outside the gene matches. The CDR3: CASSSLVLTGGNGYTF. CDR3 DNA sequence: TGTGCCAGCAGTTCCCTTGTGCTGACAGGGGGCAATGGCTACACCTTC.

This chain links TRBV7-9 with TRBJ1-1; possibly TRBD1 for D (5 bases). Per the germline V gene, CDR1 is SEHNR and CDR2 is FQNEAQ (reference sequence). Trimming pared 5 bases from V and 2 bases from J, leaving 18 bases between. The CDR3 sequence is 16 residues long. CDR3 region: CASSPGLQGFNTEAFF. CDR3 sequence (DNA): TGTGCCAGCAGCCCGGGACTGCAAGGATTTAACACTGAAGCTTTCTTT.

V usage is TRBV7-9 and J usage is TRBJ2-3; D possibly matches TRBD1 or TRBD2 (6 bases each). CDR1 and CDR2 from the germline V gene are SEHNR and FQNEAQ (reference sequence). The V gene lost 1 base and the J gene lost 2 bases, with 16 bases spanning the gap. The CDR3 sequence is 17 residues long. The CDR3 reads CASSLGGERGHTDTQYF. The CDR3 DNA reads as TGTGCCAGCAGCTTAGGTGGGGAACGGGGGCACACAGATACGCAGTATTTT.

The chain links TRBV19 to TRBJ2-7; unclear D gene. V gave up 1 base and J gave up 2 bases, with 9 bases separating them. The CDR3 contains 14 residues. The germline V gene has CDR1 LNHDA and CDR2 SQIVND (reference sequence). Here the CDR3 reads CASSIVAAAYEQYF. For the CDR3, the DNA is TGTGCCAGTAGTATAGTGGCAGCAGCCTACGAGCAGTACTTC.

The rearrangement joins TRBV7-9 to TRBJ1-2, with D tentatively TRBD1 (5 bases). There are 14 residues in the CDR3. V gave up 5 bases and J gave up 1 base, with 11 bases separating them. CDR1 and CDR2 from the germline V gene are SEHNR and FQNEAQ (reference sequence). This CDR3 is CASSRDPINYGYTF. CDR3 DNA: TGTGCCAGCAGCAGGGACCCCATTAACTATGGCTACACCTTC. Supplemented by reference TRBV7-9 and TRBJ1-2, the full variable domain reads DTGVSQNPRHKITKRGQNVTFRCDPISEHNRLYWYRQTLGQGPEFLTYFQNEAQLEKSRLLSDRFSAERPKGSFSTLEIQRTEQGDSAMYLCASSRDPINYGYTFGSGTRLTVV.

This chain joins TRBV19 and TRBJ1-6, with D unresolved. The CDR3 loop spans 14 amino acids. The germline V gene has CDR1 LNHDA and CDR2 SQIVND (reference sequence). Trimming shortened V by 5 bases and J by 8 bases, and 13 bases separated the two germline ends. The CDR3 DNA follows: TGTGCCAGTAGTCCCAGGACGGATTATTCACCCCTCCACTTT. Translating gives CASSPRTDYSPLHF.

The chain carries TRBV5-6 and TRBJ2-7, with a tentative D call TRBD1 (6 bases). The CDR3 length is 14 residues. V was cut by 0 bases and J by 5 bases, with 12 bases left in between. CDR1 is SGHDT and CDR2 is YYEEEE in the germline V gene. The CDR3 DNA is TGTGCCAGCAGCTTGGTGGGCAGGGGCCACGAGCAGTACTTC. This codes for CASSLVGRGHEQYF. Supplemented by reference TRBV5-6 and TRBJ2-7, the full variable domain reads DAGVTQSPTHLIKTRGQQVTLRCSPKSGHDTVSWYQQALGQGPQFIFQYYEEEERQRGNFPDRFSGHQFPNYSSELNVNALLLGDSALYLCASSLVGRGHEQYFGPGTRLTVT.

V is TRBV10-2 and J is TRBJ2-7; D is uncertain. Looked up from germline, CDR1 is WSHSY and CDR2 is SAAADI. The CDR3 contains 15 residues. The germline V and J ends were trimmed by 0 bases and 2 bases, with 11 bases remaining between them. CDR3 sequence: CASSESTSSTYEQYF. In nucleotides, the CDR3 is TGCGCCAGCAGTGAGTCGACCAGCAGCACCTACGAGCAGTACTTC.

The chain carries TRBV19 and TRBJ1-6, with D tentatively TRBD1 (6 bases). The CDR3 is made up of 14 amino acids. CDR1 and CDR2 (germline): LNHDA, SQIVND (reference sequence). V was shortened by 4 bases and J by 7 bases, with 11 bases between the two germline ends. The CDR3 reads CASSTTGGNSPLHF. CDR3 DNA sequence: TGTGCCAGTAGTACGACAGGCGGGAATTCACCCCTCCACTTT.

The chain has TRBV7-9 and TRBJ2-6, with D possibly called TRBD1 or TRBD2 (5 bases each). The V end lost 6 bases, the J end lost 4 bases, and 10 bases lay between the germline ends. Germline-derived CDR1 and CDR2 are SEHNR and FQNEAQ (reference sequence). This CDR3 is built from 14 residues. CDR3 loop: CASSEGTGANVLTF. The CDR3 DNA reads as TGTGCCAGCAGTGAGGGGACCGGGGCCAACGTCCTGACTTTC.

The chain carries TRBV29-1 and TRBJ2-6, with D unclear. Trimming pared 6 bases from V and 0 bases from J, leaving 6 bases between. The germline CDR1 and CDR2 sequences are SQVTM and ANQGSEA. This CDR3 comprises 13 residues. Here the CDR3 reads CSVERSGANVLTF. DNA of the CDR3: TGCAGCGTGGAACGCTCTGGGGCCAACGTCCTGACTTTC.

This rearrangement joins TRBV25-1 to TRBJ2-3, with 7 bases fitting TRBD1. The germline CDR1 and CDR2 sequences are MGHDK and SYGVNS. The CDR3 consists of 15 residues. Trimming took 5 bases from V and 4 from J; bases not matched to a gene: 9. For the CDR3, the DNA is TGTGCCAGCAGTATCGTACGAGGGGGCGCAGATACGCAGTATTTT. Encoded protein: CASSIVRGGADTQYF.

This chain uses TRBV6-5 with TRBJ2-3, with 9 positions matching TRBD2. The CDR3 loop spans 15 amino acids. CDR1 MNHEY and CDR2 SVGAGI come from the germline V gene. The ends lost 10 bases at V and 2 bases at J; junction bases unmatched: 10. The CDR3 DNA follows: TGTGCCACCCGTCAGGCGGGGGGGCTCACAGATACGCAGTATTTT. This codes for CATRQAGGLTDTQYF.

J is TRBJ1-2 and V is TRBV6-5; no reliable D call. The V and J ends lost 1 base and 2 bases respectively, with 14 bases between them. Germline CDR1 is MNHEY and CDR2 is SVGAGI. The CDR3 length is 16 residues. This CDR3 is CASSYFGQQHNYGYTF. The CDR3 DNA reads as TGTGCCAGCAGTTACTTCGGGCAGCAACACAACTATGGCTACACCTTC.

The chain carries TRBV10-3 and TRBJ1-2; 7 bases map to TRBD1. This CDR3 comprises 13 residues. Germline assignment: CDR1 ENHRY and CDR2 SYGVKD. V dropped 6 bases and J dropped 2; count of bases not matched to a gene: 3. CDR3 protein: CAISQTGNYGYTF. CDR3 nucleotides: TGTGCCATCAGCCAGACAGGGAACTATGGCTACACCTTC.

This chain links TRBV30 with TRBJ1-2; a possible D gene is TRBD1 (5 bases). Deletions cut 0 bases from V and 12 bases from J, with 17 bases between. This CDR3 comprises 13 residues. In germline, CDR1 is GTSNPN, CDR2 SVGIG (reference sequence). This chain's CDR3 is CAWSVRLWGGNTF. DNA of the CDR3: TGTGCCTGGAGTGTACGGCTTTGGGGGGGGAACACCTTC.

The chain carries TRBV2 and TRBJ2-7, with 12 bases identical to TRBD2. The V gene end was trimmed by 5 bases and the J gene end by 4 bases; junction bases not matched to a gene: 6. The CDR3 is 15 amino acids. Looked up from germline, CDR1 is SNHLY and CDR2 is FYNNEI. The CDR3 protein is CASSLQLAGGYEQYF. DNA for the CDR3: TGTGCCAGCAGTTTACAACTAGCGGGGGGTTACGAGCAGTACTTC.